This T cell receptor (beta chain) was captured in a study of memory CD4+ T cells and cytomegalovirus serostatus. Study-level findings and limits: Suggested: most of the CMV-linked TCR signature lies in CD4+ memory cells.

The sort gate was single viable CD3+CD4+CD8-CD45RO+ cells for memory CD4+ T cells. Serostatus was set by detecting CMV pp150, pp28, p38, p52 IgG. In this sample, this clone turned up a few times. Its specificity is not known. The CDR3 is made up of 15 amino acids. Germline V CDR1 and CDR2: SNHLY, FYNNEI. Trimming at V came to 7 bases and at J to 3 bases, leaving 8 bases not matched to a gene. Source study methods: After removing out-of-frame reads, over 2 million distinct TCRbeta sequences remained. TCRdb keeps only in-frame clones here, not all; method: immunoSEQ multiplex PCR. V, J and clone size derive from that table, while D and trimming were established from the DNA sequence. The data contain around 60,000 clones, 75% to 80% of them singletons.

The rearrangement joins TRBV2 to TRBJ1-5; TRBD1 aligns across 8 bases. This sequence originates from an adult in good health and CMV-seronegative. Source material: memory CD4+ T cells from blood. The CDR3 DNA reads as TGTGCCAGCACCAAACAGGGGGGATCCAATCAGCCCCAGCATTTT. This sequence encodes CASTKQGGSNQPQHF.